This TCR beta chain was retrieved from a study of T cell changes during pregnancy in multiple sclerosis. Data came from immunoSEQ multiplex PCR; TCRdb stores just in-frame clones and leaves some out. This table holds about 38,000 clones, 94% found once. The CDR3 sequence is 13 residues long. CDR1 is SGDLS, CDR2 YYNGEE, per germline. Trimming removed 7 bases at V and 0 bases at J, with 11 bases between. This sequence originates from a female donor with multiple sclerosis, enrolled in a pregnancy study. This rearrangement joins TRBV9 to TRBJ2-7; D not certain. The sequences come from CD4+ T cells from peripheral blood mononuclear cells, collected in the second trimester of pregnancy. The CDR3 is CASGDRYSYEQYF. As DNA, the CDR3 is TGTGCCAGCGGCGACCGGTACTCCTACGAGCAGTACTTC.